This T cell receptor beta chain was retrieved from a study of cytomegalovirus exposure and HLA in healthy donors (dated by TCRdb to about 2017). About the study as a whole: An earlier analysis of roughly 570 of the donors reported around 280 Gb of sequence data and around 100 million unique TCR beta sequences obtained from about 180 million T cells. Both class I and class II loci were covered by HLA typing, at four-digit resolution. The study aimed to test whether cataloging public T cell receptors could reveal signatures of past pathogen exposure. Typing coverage differed by locus: A, B, C, DRB1 and DQB1 were typed in about 620-630 donors, DQA1 in around 500, DPA1 in 600 to 610, and DPB1 in 400 to 480. Along with the roughly 710-subject first cohort, a separate validation cohort of more than 90 different subjects was used. All discovery cohort repertoires had been generated on a single sequencing platform. High-throughput TCR immunosequencing, statistical association of individual TCRs with disease status, and machine learning were combined to predict cytomegalovirus infection status. Because of strong linkage in the cohort, 4 to 6 DR-DQ haplotypes were treated as single units for association and clustering. Among about 390 genotyped donors of the cohort, an average of around 240,000 unique TCR beta nucleotide sequences were sequenced per donor, roughly a sixth of them non-productive. The genetic ancestry cluster associated with self-reported Caucasian donors included about 81% of the approximately 400 genotyped donors. Using immunosequencing, the study profiled T cell repertoires from 666 subjects and related those repertoires to cytomegalovirus serostatus. Genome-wide SNP genotypes for about 65% of the roughly 700 donors were used in a later genetic analysis, which treated that subset as a discovery cohort. The later analysis used no new phenotypic data to find candidate immune exposures, relying instead on TCR beta sequences and their occurrence across donors. Around 300 gigabases of sequencing data and tens of millions of unique TCR sequences were included in an early release covering about 600 HLA-typed donors. In an earlier analysis of around 540 of the donors, high-throughput TCR beta sequencing was used to judge whether each TCR beta V gene segment behaved as functional or pseudogenic. Alongside the repertoire data, information on donor age, sex, ethnicity and CMV serostatus was compiled. A later analysis re-analyzed previously published TCR beta repertoires from 666 donors and added high-resolution HLA genotyping to study TCR occurrence patterns. Study-wide conclusions, independent of this receptor: Some IMGT-functional V segments, including TRBV6-2 and TRBV6-3, could not be told apart with the 87-base-pair reads, so those segments were excluded. A total of about 180 TCR beta chains were listed by the study as associated with cytomegalovirus. It was suggested by the authors that the approach could potentially be generalized to other disease states and immunological phenotypes. Three of the identified cytomegalovirus-associated TCR beta chains were confirmed in vitro to be specific for cytomegalovirus antigens. In a later analysis, several top co-occurrence clusters were reported to appear linked to parvovirus B19, influenza, CMV and Epstein-Barr virus. CMV serostatus was the only immune exposure information available for the cohort. Because HLA typing was missing for some donors at each locus, association tests included only the typed subset. When HLA alleles, especially DR and DQ, strongly co-occurred, TCR associations were difficult to assign to individual alleles. In a later analysis, some 17,000 TCR beta sequences were associated with specific HLA alleles at a false discovery rate of 0.05. Compared with equally common non-associated chains, HLA-associated TCR beta chains in a later analysis were more clonally expanded and had lower generation probabilities. In a later analysis, TCR association rates were found to vary across HLA loci, with the most associated TCRs seen for DRB1 alleles and the fewest for HLA-C alleles. A later genetic analysis associated a missense DCLRE1C variant with V-gene and J-gene trimming of TCR beta chains, and an independent cohort replicated the association. In a later analysis, most CMV-associated TCR beta chains were found to appear HLA-restricted, with HLA associations seemingly driven largely by CMV exposure. Linkage disequilibrium might explain the correlated functional status among segregating V segments, but an unknown experimental factor could not be ruled out. This cohort had only TCR beta chains sequenced, and the lack of alpha or paired-chain data limited which features could be detected. Most TCR sequences were seen in very few donors, while some public TCRs were found in many individuals. An earlier analysis of around 540 of the donors showed that most TCR beta V segments appeared in productive rearrangements either about 90% or about 30% of the time, which broadly matched IMGT annotations. Sequencing depth was assumed to be roughly uniform across donors in the presence/absence analyses, though that assumption may not hold. A further reported finding was that TCR beta sequences accurately predicted the HLA-A and HLA-B alleles for most subjects in the first cohort. A cluster of highly shared sequence variants was judged likely to represent a technical artifact of the sequencing pipeline. The classifier was reported to diagnose cytomegalovirus status with high specificity and sensitivity in both the original and validation cohorts. In a later genetic analysis, fewer N-insertions in productive TCRs were reported among donors in an Asian-associated ancestry cluster than the roughly 700-donor mean. Because counts were too low, seventeen rarely observed V segments, including chromosome 9 orphons, were excluded from the earlier analysis of several hundred of the donors.

The cohort consisted of 670 or so healthy bone marrow donors. All cohort members were sampled while nominally healthy, although unrecorded immune exposures were likely present. The donor tested CMV seronegative, placing the donor among the roughly 340 seronegative members of the cohort. Each donor provided a peripheral blood sample, and peripheral blood mononuclear cells were used for TCR beta sequencing. The Qiagen DNeasy Blood Extraction Kit was used to extract genomic DNA from the blood cell samples. Reading from cysteine to phenylalanine, the CDR3 counts 15 amino acids. Just CDR3 DNA is preserved here, 45 bases in frame from base 1. V drops 3 bases and J drops 0 bases, leaving 11 bases in between. CDR1 MNHNS and CDR2 SASEGT were looked up in the germline V gene. In the case of this clone: Its antigen is still unknown. No much larger clone is present one base from it, and per-base qualities are unavailable.

The protocol used for the library was the immunoSEQ multiplex PCR assay. The multiplex PCR relied on a mix of 60 forward primers for TCR Vbeta segments and 13 reverse primers for TCR Jbeta segments. The CDR3 region of rearranged TCR beta genes was amplified from genomic DNA with a multiplex PCR assay. Amplified TCR beta libraries were sequenced as 87-base-pair reads on the Illumina HiSeq System. The original pipeline was this. Across the 666 repertoires, a later analysis counted tens of millions of unique TCR beta chains, roughly 11 million of which were shared by at least two donors. To remove PCR and sequencing errors, raw reads were error-corrected and collapsed into unique sequences using a nearest-neighbor algorithm that merged closely related sequences. To assign V, D and J gene segments, CDR3 sequences were aligned to IMGT reference sequences. For a sequence to be retained, at least a six-nucleotide match to both a V gene segment and a J gene segment was required. A rearrangement counted as productive if the CDR3 had no stop codons and remained in frame with V and J, and every other rearrangement counted as non-productive. Following IMGT convention, CDR3 was defined as the stretch from the second conserved V-encoded cysteine to the conserved J-encoded phenylalanine. The earlier analysis of some 600 of the donors excluded sequences that lacked an unambiguous match to a single V gene segment. In an earlier analysis of 500 to 750 of the donors, V segments were called functional above 56.7% productive rearrangements and were called segregating when the between-donor standard deviation exceeded 5%. To diagnose cytomegalovirus status from the catalog of TCR beta chain sequences, a statistical classification framework was built. V and J gene assignment, in a later analysis, came from comparing TCR nucleotide sequences with IMGT/GENE-DB human TR gene sequences. Using the TCRdist pipeline, a later analysis assigned CDR3 sequences along with most-parsimonious VDJ recombination scenarios. In a later analysis, each TCR beta chain was defined by its CDR3 amino acid sequence together with its V-gene family, and reads without a unique V-gene family were excluded. A later analysis removed 592 highly shared, low-generation-probability nucleotide sequences to deal with suspected cross-contamination and a sequencing artifact. For each public chain, a later analysis derived a clonal expansion index from normalized ranks of inferred template counts within each repertoire. Generation probabilities in a later analysis came from a VDJ recombination model fitted to out-of-frame rearrangements, and those results were checked against IGoR. In a later analysis, hypergeometric tests were used to score TCR-TCR, TCR-HLA and TCR-CMV co-occurrence, with a repertoire-size bias correction applied to TCR pairs. In a later analysis, false discovery rates were estimated by permuting HLA or CMV assignments 20 times. A later analysis grouped co-occurring TCRs with DBSCAN, adding TCRdist sequence similarity when clustering within HLA-allele-positive subsets. Repertoires with fewer than 30,000 or more than 120,000 public chains, plus five repertoires with anomalous nucleotide sharing, were excluded from co-occurrence clustering. TCRdb limited this immuneACCESS table to in-frame rearrangements with V and J called. A share of clones is missing; checked studies link under half to unresolved V genes, and the rest is unexplained. Clone size and V and J calls were adopted from that table, with D and trimming inferred from the DNA. This sample lists under 200,000 clones; under 80% were detected once. The ten largest clones capture about 1.5% of the sample.

The sequencing input was PBMCs. Recombination joined TRBV6-1 with TRBJ2-5, and TRBD1 may be the D gene, going by 6 matching bases. The TCR originated in a woman aged 30 to 39 in good health and CMV-seronegative. The sequenced DNA is TGTGCCAGCAGTGAGGACAGTCCCTACCAAGAGACCCAGTACTTC. This encodes CASSEDSPYQETQYF.